A single sample is the source of the 16 T cell receptor beta chains below, sequenced in a study of control samples from healthy donors and cancer patients. The repertoire was sequenced with immunoSEQ multiplex PCR; TCRdb's copy has only in-frame clones and lacks some. The table has tens of thousands of clones, about 95% seen once; the top ten hold over 2.5%. Sample: blood. The origin of the receptors is a woman aged 25 to 39 in good health.

V and J are TRBV7-9 and TRBJ1-2; D unclear. In germline, CDR1 is SEHNR, CDR2 FQNEAQ (reference sequence). V dropped 2 bases and J dropped 4 bases, with 5 bases sitting between them. The CDR3 has 12 residues. The CDR3, as DNA: TGTGCCAGCAGCTTATTAGGCTATGGCTACACCTTC. Its translation: CASSLLGYGYTF.

This clone was seen once. V gene TRBV10-3 combines with J gene TRBJ2-5; possibly TRBD1 or TRBD2 for D (5 bases each). Germline CDR1 ENHRY, CDR2 SYGVKD. Trimming stripped 4 bases from V and 2 bases from J, with 23 bases between. The CDR3 is 18 amino acids. For the CDR3, the DNA is TGTGCCATCAGTGGGGCTGGGACCCGAGGTCATTTACAAGAGACCCAGTACTTC. Translated, it gives CAISGAGTRGHLQETQYF.

V and J are TRBV19 and TRBJ2-6; 7 nucleotides align to TRBD1. Trimming cost V 5 bases and J 2 bases; bases outside gene matches: 9. Per the germline V gene, CDR1 is LNHDA and CDR2 is SQIVND (reference sequence). The CDR3 is 17 residues long. CDR3 loop: CASSPPPGGTGANVLTF. CDR3 coding DNA: TGTGCCAGTAGTCCTCCCCCAGGGGGTACTGGGGCCAACGTCCTGACTTTC.

With regard to this clone: Other nucleotide sequences in the sample specify the same CDR3. The CDR3 nucleotides read TGTGCCAGTAGTAGGGGACAGGGGGCGGGGCAGCCCCAGCATTTT. This encodes CASSRGQGAGQPQHF. The chain carries TRBV19 and TRBJ1-5, with TRBD1 identical over 12 bases. The CDR3 runs 15 residues. V shed 4 bases, J shed 7 bases, and the junction held 5 bases outside the gene matches. Germline assignment: CDR1 LNHDA and CDR2 SQIVND (reference sequence). Looking up the rest from reference TRBV19 and TRBJ1-5 gives the full variable domain: DGGITQSPKYLFRKEGQNVTLSCEQNLNHDAMYWYRQDPGQGLRLIYYSQIVNDFQKGDIAEGYSVSREKKESFPLTVTSAQKNPTAFYLCASSRGQGAGQPQHFGDGTRLSIL.

V gene TRBV5-1 combines with J gene TRBJ1-2, with D possibly being TRBD1 (5 bases). The CDR3 has 15 amino acids. V lost 0 bases to trimming and J lost 1 base, with 10 bases between them. CDR1 and CDR2 (germline): SGHRS, YFSETQ. The CDR3 DNA reads TGCGCCAGCAGCTTGGAGAGGGGAAGTAACTATGGCTACACCTTC. Translating it yields CASSLERGSNYGYTF.

This chain joins TRBV6-5 and TRBJ1-4, with TRBD1 identical over 9 bases. V shed 11 bases, J shed 8 bases, and the junction held 9 bases outside the gene matches. The CDR3 has 13 amino acids. Germline assignment: CDR1 MNHEY and CDR2 SVGAGI. The CDR3 region has the DNA TGTGCCGGGTCTCGGGACAGGGACGAAAAACTGTTTTTT. Its protein is CAGSRDRDEKLFF.

CDR3 DNA sequence: TGTGCCAGCACCACAGGGGTTCGTGGCTACACCTTC. This codes for CASTTGVRGYTF. V usage is TRBV12-3 or TRBV12-4 and J usage is TRBJ1-2; 7 bases match TRBD1. This CDR3 spans 12 amino acids. Germline trimming cut 7 bases from V and 7 bases from J; bases unmatched to any gene: 6.

This chain uses TRBV28 with TRBJ1-2; D perhaps matches TRBD1 (5 bases). Trimming cost V 6 bases and J 3 bases, with 17 bases left between them. This CDR3 is built from 15 residues. CDR1 is MDHEN and CDR2 is SYDVKM in the germline V gene. CDR3 bases: TGTGCCAGCAGCGCCTGGCAGGGATCTGACTATGGCTACACCTTC. Its protein is CASSAWQGSDYGYTF.

This clone showed up just once. The chain joins TRBV19 to TRBJ2-3; D remains unclear. The CDR3 length is 14 residues. V lost 5 bases and J lost 0, with 9 bases in between. Germline V gene sequence: CDR1 LNHDA, CDR2 SQIVND (reference sequence). The CDR3 is CASSQLPSTDTQYF. In DNA, the CDR3 is TGTGCCAGTAGTCAACTTCCTAGCACAGATACGCAGTATTTT. The full variable domain, with the rest looked up from reference TRBV19 and TRBJ2-3, is DGGITQSPKYLFRKEGQNVTLSCEQNLNHDAMYWYRQDPGQGLRLIYYSQIVNDFQKGDIAEGYSVSREKKESFPLTVTSAQKNPTAFYLCASSQLPSTDTQYFGPGTRLTVL.

In this sample, this clone turned up once. V and J are TRBV4-1 and TRBJ2-1; 9 nucleotides agree with TRBD2. Germline V CDR1 and CDR2: MGHRA, YSYEKL. V trimming: 7 bases; J trimming: 6 bases; junction bases outside the gene matches: 7. The CDR3 loop spans 14 amino acids. The CDR3 nucleotides read TGCGCCAGCACCCCCGGCGGGGGGGGCAATGAGCAGTTCTTC. Translating it yields CASTPGGGGNEQFF.

The rearrangement links TRBV3-1 (or the pseudogene TRBV3-2) to TRBJ2-5; TRBD1 matches at 8 bases. Losses at the gene ends were 4 bases for V and 4 bases for J; bases not matched to a gene: 2. Germline CDR1 LGHDT, CDR2 YNNKEL (reference sequence). The CDR3 is 13 amino acids. The CDR3, as DNA: TGTGCCAGCAGCCGTGGACAGGGAGAGACCCAGTACTTC. Translating gives CASSRGQGETQYF.

The rearrangement joins TRBV5-1 to TRBJ1-6; no reliable D call. Deletions cut 5 bases from V and 6 bases from J, with 12 bases between. Germline assignment: CDR1 SGHRS and CDR2 YFSETQ. This CDR3 region has 14 residues. CDR3 sequence (DNA): TGCGCCAGCAGGTTAACTGGCGGTAATTCACCCCTCCACTTT. Amino acid sequence: CASRLTGGNSPLHF.

This clone has just one count. The J gene is TRBJ1-2, the V gene TRBV18, with a tentative D call TRBD1 (5 bases). V was shortened by 3 bases and J by 0 bases, with 11 bases between the two germline ends. This CDR3 is 15 amino acids long. Germline loops: CDR1 KGHSH, CDR2 LQKENI. CDR3 sequence (DNA): TGTGCCAGCTCACCCCGGACATTTTCTAACTATGGCTACACCTTC. Amino acids: CASSPRTFSNYGYTF.

V is TRBV28 and J is TRBJ1-3; the D is unclear. CDR1 and CDR2 (germline): MDHEN, SYDVKM. The CDR3 is 13 residues long. Trimming took off 5 bases at V and 7 bases at J, with 12 bases between the two ends. The CDR3 DNA is TGTGCCAGCAGTAACTTCATGGGGAACACCATATATTTT. It codes for CASSNFMGNTIYF.

V gene TRBV6-5 combines with J gene TRBJ1-3; D is perhaps TRBD1 (5 bases). Germline CDR1 MNHEY, CDR2 SVGAGI. Trimming shortened V by 7 bases and J by 0 bases, and 13 bases separated the two germline ends. This CDR3 has 15 amino acids. The CDR3 nucleotides are TGTGCCAGCAAGGTCCGGGGCGCCTCTGGAAACACCATATATTTT. Protein product: CASKVRGASGNTIYF.

The count of this clone is one. The rearrangement joins TRBV19 to TRBJ2-1, with 9 bases aligning to TRBD1. CDR3 length: 16 residues. V trimming: 5 bases; J trimming: 6 bases; junction bases outside the gene matches: 11. Per germline, CDR1 LNHDA and CDR2 SQIVND (reference sequence). CDR3 coding DNA: TGTGCCAGTAGTGCGCGGCGGGGACAGGGTCTCAATGAGCAGTTCTTC. Protein: CASSARRGQGLNEQFF.